Below, 31 T cell receptor beta chains from the same sample are listed, as sequenced in a study of radiation and T cells in renal cell carcinoma. The repertoire was sequenced with immunoSEQ multiplex PCR; TCRdb's copy has only in-frame clones and lacks some. The sample holds 130,000 or so clones, approximately 91% seen once. Time point given: baseline pretreatment blood. As to treatment: 15 Gy SBRT to primary tumor, nephrectomy 4 weeks later. The source material was blood, sampled from a patient whose treatment included radiotherapy and nephrectomy. These receptors all come from a woman in her fifties or sixties with renal cell carcinoma.

The V gene is TRBV4-3, the J gene TRBJ1-2; D possibly corresponds to TRBD1 (5 bases). This CDR3 has 18 residues. CDR1 and CDR2 (germline): LGHNA, YSLEER. Trimming took 1 base from V and 5 from J, leaving 23 bases between them. CDR3 sequence (DNA): TGCGCCAGCAGCCAAGGTGCCGGGACCGAGGCCGGGAGGTATGGCTACACCTTC. Protein sequence: CASSQGAGTEAGRYGYTF.

The chain joins TRBV19 to TRBJ1-3, with 9 bases matching TRBD1. V was pared by 5 bases and J by 4 bases, with 6 bases of the junction left unmatched. Germline CDR1 LNHDA, CDR2 SQIVND (reference sequence). The CDR3 length is 15 residues. The CDR3 spells CASSEQGARGNTIYF. CDR3 sequence (DNA): TGTGCCAGTAGTGAACAGGGGGCGCGGGGAAACACCATATATTTT.

The V call is TRBV19, the J call TRBJ2-2; possible D gene TRBD1, 6 bases. This CDR3 has 15 residues. CDR1 LNHDA and CDR2 SQIVND come from the germline V gene (reference sequence). V was clipped by 6 bases and J by 0 bases, with 11 bases between them. The CDR3: CASRDRIPNTGELFF. CDR3 coding DNA: TGTGCCAGTAGGGACAGAATACCGAACACCGGGGAGCTGTTTTTT.

The rearrangement joins TRBV5-1 to TRBJ2-7; possible D gene TRBD2, 6 bases. The CDR3 is 14 residues long. Deletions cut 0 bases from V and 2 bases from J, with 9 bases between. Germline V gives CDR1 SGHRS, CDR2 YFSETQ. The CDR3 DNA reads TGCGCCAGCAGCTTGGAGGCGGGACCCTACGAGCAGTACTTC. Encoded protein: CASSLEAGPYEQYF.

The chain is built from TRBV5-5 and TRBJ1-5; D possibly corresponds to TRBD1 (5 bases). Germline assignment: CDR1 SGHKS and CDR2 YYEKEE (reference sequence). Trimming removed 0 bases from V and 7 bases from J, with 14 bases in between. This CDR3 is built from 15 residues. The CDR3 loop reads CASSLGSGARQPQHF. The DNA of the CDR3 is TGTGCCAGCAGCTTGGGTAGCGGGGCGAGGCAGCCCCAGCATTTT.

J is TRBJ2-5 and V is TRBV5-1, with D possibly being TRBD2 (5 bases). Germline V CDR1 and CDR2: SGHRS, YFSETQ. The V end lost 5 bases, the J end lost 2 bases, and 10 bases lay between the germline ends. The CDR3 contains 13 residues. The CDR3 sequence: CASRSTGQETQYF. As DNA, the CDR3 is TGCGCCAGCAGGTCGACGGGGCAAGAGACCCAGTACTTC. The variable domain in full, with the rest retrieved from reference TRBV5-1 and TRBJ2-5, is KAGVTQTPRYLIKTRGQQVTLSCSPISGHRSVSWYQQTPGQGLQFLFEYFSETQRNKGNFPGRFSGRQFSNSRSEMNVSTLELGDSALYLCASRSTGQETQYFGPGTRLLVL.

This clone has just a few counts. The chain uses TRBV5-1 and TRBJ1-1; no clear D. There are 13 residues in the CDR3. Trimming left V 5 bases short and J 0 bases short, with 8 bases between. Germline-derived CDR1 and CDR2 are SGHRS and YFSETQ. The CDR3 is CASRSEMNTEAFF. The CDR3 nucleotides read TGCGCCAGCAGAAGTGAAATGAACACTGAAGCTTTCTTT.

This sequence joins TRBV6-5 and TRBJ1-1; D not resolved. The CDR3 has 15 amino acids. V lost 0 bases, J lost 3 bases, and 11 bases lay in between. Germline values: CDR1 MNHEY, CDR2 SVGAGI. The CDR3 spells CASSYSNGVHTEAFF. Here the CDR3 DNA reads TGTGCCAGCAGTTACTCGAATGGAGTACACACTGAAGCTTTCTTT.

The J gene is TRBJ1-5, the V gene TRBV28, with 8 bases aligning to TRBD1. The germline V gene has CDR1 MDHEN and CDR2 SYDVKM. V gave up 5 bases and J gave up 5 bases; unmatched junction bases: 11. The CDR3 is 16 amino acids. CDR3 in DNA: TGTGCCAGCAGTCCCCCCGGAGGACAGGGCTATCAGCCCCAGCATTTT. Translation gives CASSPPGGQGYQPQHF.

This clone was detected only once. V and J are TRBV27 and TRBJ2-3, with D possibly being TRBD1 (6 bases). Trimming shortened V by 6 bases and J by 3 bases, and 19 bases separated the two germline ends. This CDR3 has 16 residues. Germline V gene data show CDR1 as MNHEY and CDR2 as SMNVEV (reference sequence). CDR3 protein: CASRQVGGSWTDTQYF. As DNA, the CDR3 is TGTGCCAGCAGGCAAGTAGGGGGTTCTTGGACAGATACGCAGTATTTT.

This chain connects TRBV30 to TRBJ1-2, with a tentative D call TRBD1 (6 bases). Germline V CDR1 and CDR2: GTSNPN, SVGIG (reference sequence). Trimming stripped 2 bases from V and 6 bases from J, with 16 bases between. This CDR3 has 14 amino acids. The CDR3 DNA is TGTGCCTGGAGTAAAGATAGGGAGGGGGATGGCTACACCTTC. This encodes CAWSKDREGDGYTF.

The chain uses TRBV19 and TRBJ2-7, with D perhaps given as TRBD1 or TRBD2 (5 bases each). This CDR3 contains 15 residues. The V end was cut by 0 bases, the J end by 2 bases, with 11 bases between. Germline CDR1 LNHDA, CDR2 SQIVND (reference sequence). CDR3 coding DNA: TGTGCCAGTAGTATAGACGGGACGGATACCTACGAGCAGTACTTC. As protein: CASSIDGTDTYEQYF.

The chain is built from TRBV6-1 and TRBJ1-1, with D tentatively TRBD1 (5 bases). With 7 bases removed from V and 8 bases from J, the gap between germline ends came to 14 bases. This CDR3 has 12 residues. Germline V gene sequence: CDR1 MNHNS, CDR2 SASEGT. The CDR3 loop is CASTKGPVEAFF. The CDR3 region has the DNA TGTGCCAGCACTAAGGGGCCAGTCGAAGCTTTCTTT.

The V call is TRBV30, the J call TRBJ1-4; perhaps TRBD1 as D (6 bases). The germline V gene has CDR1 GTSNPN and CDR2 SVGIG (reference sequence). This CDR3 is built from 14 residues. Trimming shortened V by 2 bases and J by 5 bases, and 12 bases separated the two germline ends. The CDR3 DNA reads TGTGCCTGGAGTCGCGGGGGGCGCAATGAAAAACTGTTTTTT. Translated, it gives CAWSRGGRNEKLFF.

The chain combines TRBV6-1 with TRBJ1-4; no clear D. V lost 2 bases to trimming and J lost 6 bases, with 19 bases between them. From germline, CDR1 is MNHNS and CDR2 SASEGT. The CDR3 is 17 residues long. The CDR3 region is CASSEHAGFSTYEKLFF. The CDR3 DNA reads TGTGCCAGCAGTGAACACGCTGGATTTTCTACCTATGAAAAACTGTTTTTT.

V gene TRBV9 combines with J gene TRBJ2-5; 12 bases agree with TRBD2. The CDR3 runs 18 residues. With 0 bases clipped from V and 1 base from J, the junction kept 7 bases outside the gene matches. The germline V gene encodes CDR1 SGDLS and CDR2 YYNGEE. The CDR3 sequence: CASSVGSSGGARQETQYF. As DNA, the CDR3 is TGTGCCAGCAGCGTAGGCTCTAGCGGGGGGGCCCGCCAAGAGACCCAGTACTTC.

This clone has only one observation. The V call is TRBV6-5, the J call TRBJ1-2; 9 bases are a match to TRBD1. The junction had 11 bases not matched to a gene; V was cut back by 6 bases and J by 6 bases. The CDR3 totals 15 residues. Germline V gives CDR1 MNHEY, CDR2 SVGAGI. CDR3 sequence: CASSRGTGRSNGYTF. The CDR3 DNA follows: TGTGCCAGCAGCCGAGGGACAGGGAGAAGTAATGGCTACACCTTC.

The chain employs TRBV5-5 and TRBJ2-7; either TRBD1 or TRBD2 may supply D (5 bases each). CDR1 is SGHKS, CDR2 YYEKEE, per germline (reference sequence). CDR3 length: 17 amino acids. V was shortened by 3 bases and J by 2 bases, with 21 bases between the two germline ends. CDR3 residues: CASSYTTGTPSTYEQYF. The CDR3 DNA sequence: TGTGCCAGCAGCTATACGACGGGGACCCCTTCAACCTACGAGCAGTACTTC.

V gene TRBV11-2 combines with J gene TRBJ2-7; 7 bases match TRBD1. The CDR3 runs 14 residues. After removal of 5 bases from V and 2 bases from J, the junction contained 6 bases not matched to a gene. In germline, CDR1 is SGHAT, CDR2 FQNNGV. CDR3 coding DNA: TGTGCCAGCAGCCAGACAGGGTTTCCCTACGAGCAGTACTTC. It is translated as CASSQTGFPYEQYF.

The chain employs TRBV19 and TRBJ1-1, with D hard to call. The ends were cut back, 8 bases at V and 7 bases at J, with 11 bases in the middle. CDR1 LNHDA and CDR2 SQIVND come from the germline V gene (reference sequence). CDR3 size: 11 residues. CDR3 bases: TGTGCCAGTCGGGGAGGGTATGAAGCTTTCTTT. This gives the protein CASRGGYEAFF.

This clone was seen only a few times. The rearrangement joins TRBV19 to TRBJ1-5; D is unclear. V lost 3 bases, J lost 3 bases, and 9 bases lay in between. The CDR3 totals 14 residues. Germline lookup yields CDR1 LNHDA and CDR2 SQIVND (reference sequence). For the CDR3, the DNA is TGTGCCAGTAGTATCGGGAGCCTCAATCAGCCCCAGCATTTT. Translation gives CASSIGSLNQPQHF. Variable domain in full (rest from reference TRBV19 and TRBJ1-5): DGGITQSPKYLFRKEGQNVTLSCEQNLNHDAMYWYRQDPGQGLRLIYYSQIVNDFQKGDIAEGYSVSREKKESFPLTVTSAQKNPTAFYLCASSIGSLNQPQHFGDGTRLSIL.

This clone was counted once. The chain links TRBV6-5 to TRBJ1-1; D is undetermined. This CDR3 is built from 14 residues. V gave up 0 bases and J gave up 5 bases, with 10 bases separating them. CDR1 and CDR2 from the germline V gene are MNHEY and SVGAGI. The CDR3 protein is CASSYSPIDTEAFF. The CDR3 DNA follows: TGTGCCAGCAGTTACTCGCCAATAGATACTGAAGCTTTCTTT.

J is TRBJ1-2 and V is TRBV4-3; D not certain. The CDR3 contains 14 residues. CDR1 and CDR2 from the germline V gene are LGHNA and YSLEER. The V end lost 1 base, the J end lost 1 base, and 7 bases lay between the germline ends. For the CDR3, the DNA is TGCGCCAGCAGCCAAGGAGCTAATAACTATGGCTACACCTTC. Translated, it gives CASSQGANNYGYTF.

The V gene is TRBV5-6, the J gene TRBJ1-4, with D perhaps TRBD1 (5 bases). Germline-derived CDR1 and CDR2 are SGHDT and YYEEEE. This CDR3 spans 15 amino acids. V lost 1 base and J 5 bases, leaving 12 bases between the germline ends. CDR3 bases: TGTGCCAGCAGCTTGTTCAGCCCAGGGAATGAAAAACTGTTTTTT. Translating it yields CASSLFSPGNEKLFF.

J is TRBJ2-5 and V is TRBV5-1, with 11 bases fitting TRBD1. The CDR3 totals 16 residues. The J segment lost 2 bases and the V segment lost 1 base, leaving 4 bases of the junction unmatched. Germline CDR1 is SGHRS and CDR2 is YFSETQ. The CDR3 here is CASSLWGQGVQETQYF. DNA for the CDR3: TGCGCCAGCAGCTTGTGGGGACAGGGGGTACAAGAGACCCAGTACTTC.

This chain links TRBV6-6 with TRBJ1-2, with a weak D call TRBD1 (5 bases). Germline CDR1 MNHNY, CDR2 SVGAGI (reference sequence). This CDR3 spans 15 amino acids. V was cut by 4 bases and J by 0 bases, with 12 bases left in between. The CDR3: CASSFRKGSNYGYTF. DNA for the CDR3: TGTGCCAGCAGTTTTCGGAAGGGGTCTAACTATGGCTACACCTTC.

The V gene is TRBV7-2, the J gene TRBJ2-5, with 12 bases lining up with TRBD2. CDR3 length: 14 residues. V lost 10 bases and J lost 4; bases outside the gene matches: 7. Germline CDR1 SGHTA, CDR2 FQGNSA. The CDR3 bases are TGTGCCACCCGACTAGCGGGGGTAGGAGAGACCCAGTACTTC. As protein: CATRLAGVGETQYF.

This rearrangement joins TRBV2 to TRBJ2-1, with D uncertain. The V end lost 2 bases, the J end lost 10 bases, and 6 bases lay between the germline ends. This CDR3 comprises 11 residues. The germline gives CDR1 SNHLY, CDR2 FYNNEI. The CDR3 here is CASSEMAEQFF. The CDR3 nucleotides are TGTGCCAGCAGTGAAATGGCGGAGCAGTTCTTC.

To note about this clone: The junction departs from the called germline gene at one end, perhaps through a read error. The chain links TRBV13 to TRBJ2-5; weak D call: TRBD2 (7 bases). CDR3 size: 12 residues. CDR1 PRHDT and CDR2 FYEKMQ come from the germline V gene (reference sequence). The CDR3, as DNA: TGTGCCAGCAGCCCCGGCGGGGGCGAGGTGAACTTC. Its translation: CASSPGGGEVNF.

V gene TRBV19 combines with J gene TRBJ1-4, with D perhaps matching TRBD1 (6 bases). The CDR3 has 12 amino acids. The V gene lost 6 bases and the J gene lost 4 bases, with 6 bases spanning the gap. Germline V gene data show CDR1 as LNHDA and CDR2 as SQIVND (reference sequence). CDR3 sequence (DNA): TGTGCCAGTAGCAGGGGTAATGAAAAACTGTTTTTT. Translating it yields CASSRGNEKLFF.

J is TRBJ1-1 and V is TRBV6-1; 7 bases match TRBD1. Germline lookup yields CDR1 MNHNS and CDR2 SASEGT. This CDR3 is 11 amino acids long. V lost 11 bases to trimming and J lost 9 bases; unmatched junction nucleotides: 9. CDR3 DNA sequence: TGTGCCGGAAGGACAAGGGGGCAAGCTTTCTTT. Its translation: CAGRTRGQAFF.